Listed below are T cell receptor beta chains from one sample, sequenced in a study of vaccination effects on CD4 cells after COVID-19. Their recognized antigens are unknown. Assay: immunoSEQ multiplex PCR; the TCRdb copy retains only in-frame clones and omits some. The sample shows about 22,000 clones, 65% to 85% of them seen only once. This specimen was CD4+ T cells from PBMCs cultured with HCoV-229E spike peptides, taken before COVID-19 vaccination. These receptors were obtained from a human donor who received a COVID-19 vaccine. Each CDR3 is given with its conserved first and last residue. The order of the fields is J gene, CDR3 length, D gene, clone size, V gene, CDR3 DNA, CDR3 protein. A D gene is named only where the DNA matches it firmly. Not every row has a clone size; where given, it reads once, few, many or a size class.

j_call: TRBJ2-1; cdr3_length: 13; d_call: .; clone_size: .; v_call: TRBV12-3/TRBV12-4; cdr3_nt: TGTGCCAGCAGTTTTATTGAGGACAATGAGCAGTTCTTC; cdr3_aa: CASSFIEDNEQFF
j_call: TRBJ1-4; cdr3_length: 14; d_call: TRBD1; clone_size: .; v_call: TRBV25-1; cdr3_nt: TGTGCCAGCAGTGAAACAGGGGGAGGCGAAAAACTGTTTTTT; cdr3_aa: CASSETGGGEKLFF
j_call: TRBJ2-3; cdr3_length: 12; d_call: .; clone_size: .; v_call: TRBV6-5; cdr3_nt: TGTGCCAGCAGCCTCATGGCCGATACGCAGTATTTT; cdr3_aa: CASSLMADTQYF
j_call: TRBJ2-1; cdr3_length: 14; d_call: TRBD2; clone_size: .; v_call: TRBV19; cdr3_nt: TGTGCCAGTAGTAAGGGGACTAGCGCGAGTGAGCAGTTCTTC; cdr3_aa: CASSKGTSASEQFF
j_call: TRBJ2-3; cdr3_length: 15; d_call: .; clone_size: .; v_call: TRBV5-8; cdr3_nt: TGTGCCAGCAGCTTGATCGGAAACGGGCCAGATACGCAGTATTTT; cdr3_aa: CASSLIGNGPDTQYF
j_call: TRBJ1-1; cdr3_length: 16; d_call: TRBD1; clone_size: .; v_call: TRBV29-1; cdr3_nt: TGCAGCGTCCCCAATAAAATGACAGGGGTCGGCACTGAAGCTTTCTTT; cdr3_aa: CSVPNKMTGVGTEAFF
j_call: TRBJ2-4; cdr3_length: 15; d_call: .; clone_size: .; v_call: TRBV3-1/TRBV3-2; cdr3_nt: TGTGCCAGCAGCCAAGAACAGGGGATGGGGGGCATTCAGTACTTC; cdr3_aa: CASSQEQGMGGIQYF
j_call: TRBJ1-2; cdr3_length: 13; d_call: .; clone_size: once; v_call: TRBV5-1; cdr3_nt: TGCGCCAGCAGCTTGGCAGGGAACTATGGCTACACCTTC; cdr3_aa: CASSLAGNYGYTF
j_call: TRBJ2-3; cdr3_length: 12; d_call: .; clone_size: once; v_call: TRBV7-8; cdr3_nt: TGTGCCAGCAGCTTGTCTGGGGATACGCAGTATTTT; cdr3_aa: CASSLSGDTQYF
j_call: TRBJ2-2; cdr3_length: 15; d_call: .; clone_size: .; v_call: TRBV19; cdr3_nt: TGTGCCAGTAGTATAATAGCGCGGAACACCGGGGAGCTGTTTTTT; cdr3_aa: CASSIIARNTGELFF
j_call: TRBJ2-4; cdr3_length: 15; d_call: TRBD2; clone_size: .; v_call: TRBV6-1; cdr3_nt: TGTGCCAGCAGTGATGCTAGCGGGGGGGCAGGCATTCAGTACTTC; cdr3_aa: CASSDASGGAGIQYF
j_call: TRBJ1-2; cdr3_length: 16; d_call: TRBD1; clone_size: few; v_call: TRBV4-1; cdr3_nt: TGCGCCAGCAGCCAAGTCGTCCGAGGGGGCAGATATGGCTACACCTTC; cdr3_aa: CASSQVVRGGRYGYTF
j_call: TRBJ2-3; cdr3_length: 16; d_call: .; clone_size: .; v_call: TRBV9; cdr3_nt: TGTGCCAGCAGCGTAGGGGGTCAGGTAATCACAGATACGCAGTATTTT; cdr3_aa: CASSVGGQVITDTQYF
j_call: TRBJ1-1; cdr3_length: 14; d_call: TRBD1; clone_size: .; v_call: TRBV6-2/TRBV6-3; cdr3_nt: TGTGCCAGCAGTTATGGACAGGGCTACACTGAAGCTTTCTTT; cdr3_aa: CASSYGQGYTEAFF
j_call: TRBJ2-7; cdr3_length: 14; d_call: .; clone_size: .; v_call: TRBV4-2; cdr3_nt: TGTGCCAGCAGCCAAGATGGGATCGACTACGAGCAGTACTTC; cdr3_aa: CASSQDGIDYEQYF
j_call: TRBJ1-1; cdr3_length: 15; d_call: TRBD1; clone_size: few; v_call: TRBV5-1; cdr3_nt: TGCGCCAGCAGCCGGGCCGGGACAGGGAACACTGAAGCTTTCTTT; cdr3_aa: CASSRAGTGNTEAFF
j_call: TRBJ2-2; cdr3_length: 15; d_call: TRBD1; clone_size: once; v_call: TRBV10-2; cdr3_nt: TGCGCCAGCAGCGCTGACAGGGGTTCCACCGGGGAGCTGTTTTTT; cdr3_aa: CASSADRGSTGELFF
j_call: TRBJ2-2; cdr3_length: 12; d_call: .; clone_size: few; v_call: TRBV2; cdr3_nt: TGTGCCAGCAGTAAGGGGGCCGGGGAGCTGTTTTTT; cdr3_aa: CASSKGAGELFF
j_call: TRBJ1-1; cdr3_length: 14; d_call: .; clone_size: .; v_call: TRBV11-3; cdr3_nt: TGTGCCAGCAGCCTCCGGGAGGGCGACACTGAAGCTTTCTTT; cdr3_aa: CASSLREGDTEAFF
j_call: TRBJ2-1; cdr3_length: 16; d_call: .; clone_size: .; v_call: TRBV6-5; cdr3_nt: TGTGCCAGCAGTTACACCCGACAGAGACCGATTGTTGAGCAGTTCTTC; cdr3_aa: CASSYTRQRPIVEQFF
j_call: TRBJ2-7; cdr3_length: 14; d_call: .; clone_size: once; v_call: TRBV18; cdr3_nt: TGTGCCAGCCTACCTACAGTGAGCTCCTACGAGCAGTACTTC; cdr3_aa: CASLPTVSSYEQYF
j_call: TRBJ2-7; cdr3_length: 15; d_call: TRBD1; clone_size: once; v_call: TRBV29-1; cdr3_nt: TGCAGCGTTGAAGGGGACAGGGCGACTTCCTACGAGCAGTACTTC; cdr3_aa: CSVEGDRATSYEQYF
j_call: TRBJ1-1; cdr3_length: 14; d_call: .; clone_size: few; v_call: TRBV14; cdr3_nt: TGTGCCAGCAGCCAATTGACAGGTGGGACTGAAGCTTTCTTT; cdr3_aa: CASSQLTGGTEAFF
j_call: TRBJ2-3; cdr3_length: 13; d_call: .; clone_size: .; v_call: TRBV5-4; cdr3_nt: TGTGCCAGCAGCTTTGAGGGAACAGATACGCAGTATTTT; cdr3_aa: CASSFEGTDTQYF
j_call: TRBJ2-5; cdr3_length: 17; d_call: .; clone_size: .; v_call: TRBV1; cdr3_nt: TGCACCAGCAGCCAAGATGGAGGGACTAGCTTCGAAGAGACCCAGTACTTC; cdr3_aa: CTSSQDGGTSFEETQYF
j_call: TRBJ2-3; cdr3_length: 16; d_call: .; clone_size: .; v_call: TRBV4-1; cdr3_nt: TGCGCCAGCAGCCAAGATTTGGCGGGGACCAGCGATACGCAGTATTTT; cdr3_aa: CASSQDLAGTSDTQYF
j_call: TRBJ1-2; cdr3_length: 15; d_call: .; clone_size: .; v_call: TRBV5-1; cdr3_nt: TGCGCCAGCAGCTTGGGGGACTCGACGGGCTATGGCTACACCTTC; cdr3_aa: CASSLGDSTGYGYTF
j_call: TRBJ2-2; cdr3_length: 13; d_call: TRBD2; clone_size: .; v_call: TRBV24-1; cdr3_nt: TGTGCCACGAGAGGCGGGGGAACCGGGGAGCTGTTTTTT; cdr3_aa: CATRGGGTGELFF
j_call: TRBJ2-7; cdr3_length: 13; d_call: .; clone_size: .; v_call: TRBV5-4; cdr3_nt: TGTGCCAGCAGCCTCGTAGGAGAGATAGATCCGTACTTC; cdr3_aa: CASSLVGEIDPYF